This T cell receptor beta chain was sequenced during a study of blood T cell repertoires in COVID-19. Study as a whole: COVID-19 samples from acute and convalescent phases originated in the United States, Italy and Spain. PBMCs, B-cell-depleted T cells, or T cells provided the cDNA or gDNA that made up the material.

Trimming took off 0 bases at V and 3 bases at J, with 12 bases between the two ends. Germline V gives CDR1 SGHVS, CDR2 FNYEAQ. The CDR3 spans 15 residues. In the original analysis: Estimates of nucleated cell counts were drawn from the amplification of reference gene primers. Sequenced by immunoSEQ multiplex PCR; TCRdb stores in-frame clones only, minus some. The V and J calls and clone size were taken over from that table, and D and trimming were inferred from the DNA. Of 300,000 to 350,000 clones listed, roughly 87% are singletons. The chain links TRBV7-6 to TRBJ2-7; TRBD1 might be the D (6 bases). The sequence derives from a man younger than 30 with active or convalescent COVID-19. The sequenced sample was peripheral blood. The CDR3, as DNA: TGTGCCAGCAGCTTAGCGGACAGTCCCTTCTACGAGCAGTACTTC. Protein: CASSLADSPFYEQYF.